The clone carrying this T cell receptor (beta chain) is medium-sized by share. Its cognate antigen is unknown. This entry comes from a study of STAT3 mutations in large granular lymphocyte leukemia. Study-level findings and limits: Every T-cell large granular lymphocyte leukemia patient had at least one immunodominant TCR beta clonotype.

Clones were read by immunoSEQ multiplex PCR, and TCRdb kept only the in-frame ones, dropping some. The table records under 6,000 clones, approximately 54% of them present only once. The CDR3 extends over 14 amino acids. Germline loops: CDR1 SGHRS, CDR2 YFSETQ. The germline V and J ends were trimmed by 0 bases and 5 bases, with 11 bases remaining between them. The sample comprised peripheral blood mononuclear cells. The TCR comes from a man in his fifties or sixties with T-cell large granular lymphocyte leukemia. Some clones in this sample may be carry-over from other donors' samples. The V and J genes are TRBV5-1 and TRBJ2-5; D not certain. The CDR3 is CASSLGSHSETQYF. Here the CDR3 DNA reads TGCGCCAGCAGCTTGGGGTCTCATTCGGAGACCCAGTACTTC. Full variable domain (rest looked up from reference TRBV5-1 and TRBJ2-5): KAGVTQTPRYLIKTRGQQVTLSCSPISGHRSVSWYQQTPGQGLQFLFEYFSETQRNKGNFPGRFSGRQFSNSRSEMNVSTLELGDSALYLCASSLGSHSETQYFGPGTRLLVL.